Each of the 19 T cell receptor beta chains below was sequenced from the same sample in a study of blood T cell repertoires in COVID-19 (dated by TCRdb to about 2020). Libraries were constructed by the immunoSEQ multiplex PCR assay. What TCRdb holds here is the immuneACCESS table cut down to in-frame rearrangements. Part of the clones is not present; checked against another copy, under half of the missing clones reflect an unresolved V gene, and the others are unexplained. The table for this sample lists fewer than 250,000 clones; approximately 79% of them were counted only once. The ten largest clones represent around 11% of the sample. The sample comprised peripheral blood. These receptors all come from a woman in her forties or fifties with acute or convalescent COVID-19.

This clone has a single count. V usage is TRBV3-1 (or the pseudogene TRBV3-2) and J usage is TRBJ2-7, with D possibly matching TRBD2 (5 bases). This CDR3 comprises 15 residues. Germline CDR1 LGHDT, CDR2 YNNKEL (reference sequence). V lost 3 bases, J lost 4 bases, and 16 bases lay in between. The CDR3 sequence is CASSQEPDLRYEQYF. Written as DNA, the CDR3 is TGTGCCAGCAGCCAGGAACCGGACTTAAGGTACGAGCAGTACTTC.

The V call is TRBV21-1, the J call TRBJ2-1; TRBD2 is taken as the D call from the table, unchecked against the DNA. TRBV21-1 counts as a pseudogene. CDR3 size: 14 residues. This CDR3 is CASRILLSRPEQFF. In nucleotides, the CDR3 is TGTGCCAGCAGAATCCTCCTCTCGAGGCCTGAGCAGTTCTTC.

This clone was recorded a few times. The chain couples TRBV6-6 to TRBJ1-1; D gene uncertain. This CDR3 has 14 residues. Trimming left V 5 bases short and J 0 bases short, with 10 bases between. From germline, CDR1 is MNHNY and CDR2 SVGAGI (reference sequence). DNA for the CDR3: TGTGCCAGCAGTCTCAGGAAGATGAACACTGAAGCTTTCTTT. Amino acid sequence: CASSLRKMNTEAFF.

The rearrangement joins TRBV5-1 to TRBJ2-3, with D hard to call. The germline gives CDR1 SGHRS, CDR2 YFSETQ. V lost 2 bases, J lost 1 base, and 5 bases lay in between. This CDR3 is built from 13 residues. DNA of the CDR3: TGCGCCAGCAGCTTCCAGGGCACAGATACGCAGTATTTT. It encodes CASSFQGTDTQYF.

The CDR3 DNA sequence: TGTGCCAGCAGTTTACGTAGCGGGAGTAACCACAATGAGCAGTTCTTC. This encodes CASSLRSGSNHNEQFF. The chain recombines TRBV27 with TRBJ2-1; 9 bases agree with TRBD2. This CDR3 is 16 amino acids long. The trim removed 2 bases at V and 5 bases at J, leaving 7 bases unmatched. From germline, CDR1 is MNHEY and CDR2 SMNVEV (reference sequence).

Comments on this clone: The CDR3 end shows no conserved phenylalanine or tryptophan, and so a read error is likely. The DNA is left out, because the CDR3 cannot be placed on it with certainty; the CDR3 is given as TCRdb lists it. This chain joins TRBV6-1 and TRBJ1-1; no DNA check was done on the table's D call, TRBD1. Inclusive of both ends, the CDR3 amounts to 14 amino acids. CDR1 and CDR2 (germline): MNHNS, SASEGT. The CDR3 loop is CASSEAPRIRVDPI.

The chain uses TRBV9 and TRBJ2-1, with D uncertain. V was trimmed by 0 bases and J by 0 bases, leaving 7 bases between them. The germline V gene encodes CDR1 SGDLS and CDR2 YYNGEE. This CDR3 has 15 amino acids. Here the CDR3 reads CASSVGPSSYNEQFF. The CDR3 nucleotides read TGTGCCAGCAGCGTAGGGCCCTCCTCCTACAATGAGCAGTTCTTC.

The V gene is TRBV4-1, the J gene TRBJ1-1; the D gene is possibly TRBD1 (5 bases). This CDR3 comprises 15 residues. CDR1 and CDR2 (germline): MGHRA, YSYEKL. Trimming left V 4 bases short and J 9 bases short, with 21 bases between. In nucleotides, the CDR3 is TGCGCCAGCAGCCGAAAGGGGCGGGAAGGGGCCCAAGCTTTCTTT. It specifies CASSRKGREGAQAFF.

The chain employs TRBV5-1 and TRBJ2-1; possible D gene TRBD1, 5 bases. V was shortened by 3 bases and J by 7 bases, with 20 bases between the two germline ends. Germline CDR1 SGHRS, CDR2 YFSETQ. CDR3 length: 16 residues. CDR3 amino acids: CASSSKQARTPNEQFF. The DNA of the CDR3 is TGCGCCAGCAGCTCAAAACAGGCGAGGACACCTAATGAGCAGTTCTTC.

The J gene is TRBJ1-6, the V gene TRBV18; TRBD1 matches at 7 bases. Germline-derived CDR1 and CDR2 are KGHSH and LQKENI. CDR3 size: 14 residues. The J segment lost 10 bases and the V segment lost 3 bases, leaving 6 bases of the junction unmatched. CDR3 nucleotide sequence: TGTGCCAGCTCACCTCTCGACAGGGACTCACCCCTCCACTTT. This translates into CASSPLDRDSPLHF.

V usage is TRBV18 and J usage is TRBJ1-1; D is possibly TRBD1 (5 bases). The CDR3 is 13 residues long. Trimming cost V 6 bases and J 1 base, with 9 bases left between them. The V gene's germline CDR1 is KGHSH and CDR2 LQKENI. Written as DNA, the CDR3 is TGTGCCAGCTCGACAGAACGGAACACTGAAGCTTTCTTT. Protein: CASSTERNTEAFF.

This chain links TRBV10-2 with TRBJ1-2; TRBD1 matches at 10 bases. The CDR3 totals 15 residues. J lost 2 bases, V lost 5 bases, and 5 bases had no gene match. The germline V gene has CDR1 WSHSY and CDR2 SAAADI. CDR3: CASSMTGGGNYGYTF. CDR3 nucleotide sequence: TGCGCCAGCAGTATGACAGGGGGCGGAAACTATGGCTACACCTTC.

This clone was counted a few times. The chain combines TRBV11-3 with TRBJ2-7; D possibly corresponds to TRBD2 (7 bases). Germline V gene lookup returns CDR1 SGHNT and CDR2 YENEEA. CDR3 length: 16 amino acids. V shed 3 bases and J shed 3 bases, with 18 bases lying between them. CDR3 nucleotide sequence: TGTGCCAGCAGCTTCGAAAAGGGCGGGGGCGACTACGAGCAGTACTTC. As protein: CASSFEKGGGDYEQYF.

V and J are TRBV5-1 and TRBJ1-2, with a possible D match to TRBD1 (5 bases). The V end lost 0 bases, the J end lost 8 bases, and 8 bases lay between the germline ends. CDR1 and CDR2 from the germline V gene are SGHRS and YFSETQ. This CDR3 comprises 12 residues. In DNA form, the CDR3 reads TGCGCCAGCAGCTTGGACAGGTTGGGCTACACCTTC. This sequence encodes CASSLDRLGYTF. The full variable domain, its missing parts supplied by reference TRBV5-1 and TRBJ1-2, is KAGVTQTPRYLIKTRGQQVTLSCSPISGHRSVSWYQQTPGQGLQFLFEYFSETQRNKGNFPGRFSGRQFSNSRSEMNVSTLELGDSALYLCASSLDRLGYTFGSGTRLTVV.

V usage is TRBV4-1 and J usage is TRBJ2-3; D is possibly TRBD2 (5 bases). Trimming cost V 4 bases and J 6 bases, with 20 bases left between them. The CDR3 consists of 16 residues. Germline V gene lookup returns CDR1 MGHRA and CDR2 YSYEKL. The CDR3, as DNA: TGCGCCAGCAGCCTAACGACGGGTGGGAGCGAGGATACGCAGTATTTT. As protein: CASSLTTGGSEDTQYF.

The rearrangement joins TRBV20-1 to TRBJ2-1; TRBD2 agrees at 9 bases. Germline lookup yields CDR1 DFQATT and CDR2 SNEGSKA (reference sequence). J was trimmed by 6 bases and V by 3 bases; bases with no gene match: 6. The CDR3 loop spans 14 amino acids. CDR3 sequence: CSASQAGGSNEQFF. CDR3 coding DNA: TGCAGTGCTAGTCAAGCGGGGGGCAGCAATGAGCAGTTCTTC.

The rearrangement uses TRBV4-3 and TRBJ1-6; possible D gene TRBD1, 5 bases. The V end was cut by 0 bases, the J end by 5 bases, with 20 bases between. CDR1 is LGHNA, CDR2 YSLEER, per germline. This CDR3 region has 19 residues. CDR3 coding DNA: TGCGCCAGCAGCCAAGATTTAGCGGCGGGGCGCCTGGATAATTCACCCCTCCACTTT. It encodes CASSQDLAAGRLDNSPLHF.

The chain joins TRBV18 to TRBJ2-1; D is possibly TRBD2 (6 bases). The CDR3 contains 14 residues. Germline V gene lookup returns CDR1 KGHSH and CDR2 LQKENI. Trimming removed 3 bases at V and 4 bases at J, with 10 bases between. Here the CDR3 DNA reads TGTGCCAGCTCACCCGGGACTGTTTACAATGAGCAGTTCTTC. Protein sequence: CASSPGTVYNEQFF.

The chain is built from TRBV19 and TRBJ1-5, with D maybe TRBD1 (6 bases). V lost 4 bases, J lost 1 base, and 14 bases lay in between. Looked up from germline, CDR1 is LNHDA and CDR2 is SQIVND (reference sequence). The CDR3 is 16 residues long. In DNA form, the CDR3 reads TGTGCCAGTAGTACCCGAGGGGGAAGGAGCAATCAGCCCCAGCATTTT. This codes for CASSTRGGRSNQPQHF.